Listed here is a single T cell receptor beta chain. This clonotype has a single count. This clone's antigen is unknown. Base qualities are missing; no much larger clone stands one base away. Support from one read is weak. Reads for this sample came from an Illumina HiSeq 1500. TCRdb passed the public sequencing reads through fastp at Q25 and MiXCR, retaining productive beta sequences. Duplicate CDR3 protein sequences are folded into a single record with the most common DNA and genes. A total of about 570,000 distinct CDR3 sequences appear in this sample, about 39% of them only once. The leading ten clones occupy roughly 50% of the sample. The data belong to a study of T cell repertoires in cytomegalovirus infection (dated by TCRdb to about 2019). Notes on the research overall: Alongside well-studied HLA-B-restricted epitopes, the peptide stimulations were aimed at recently identified HLA-C-restricted CMV epitopes, whose presentation resists viral immunomodulation. The HLA type of each donor mattered for the analysis, because public TCR beta signatures pointed to carriage of CMV infection along with the matching HLA type. General study outcomes and caveats: In the ex vivo response, HLA-C-restricted CMV-specific TCR beta clonotypes were dominant, and in two of eight donors the single most frequent clonotype came from this HLA-C-restricted group. In both this cohort and an independent cohort of several hundred donors, the cumulative frequency of public TCR beta family members distinguished carriers of CMV infection plus the relevant HLA type.

The CDR3 starts with the cysteine, ends with the phenylalanine, and has 18 residues. Only CDR3 DNA is held: 54 bases, read in frame from base 1. CDR1 and CDR2 are read off the germline V gene (reference sequence) as LNHDA and SQIVND. V is trimmed back by 5 bases and J by 0 bases, and the junction contains 12 bases that no gene match accounts for. In the paper's terms, the treatment or condition label means: in vitro stimulation with specific CMV peptide epitopes to enrich CMV-specific T cells. The sample in question was cultured PBMCs, obtained from culture after CMV antigen stimulation. The TCR sequence derives from a human donor in good health (CMV status not recorded). Some clones in this sample may be carry-over from other donors' samples. The rearrangement joined TRBV19 to TRBJ2-4, and TRBD1 matches 8 of the central bases. The bases read TGTGCCAGTAGTTCCTCGGACAGGGCCAACTTAGCCAAAAACATTCAGTACTTC. This yields the protein CASSSSDRANLAKNIQYF.